This note documents a single T cell receptor (beta chain) sequence. The sample originates from a study of blood T cell repertoires in COVID-19. Whole-study context: Acute and convalescent COVID-19 samples came from the United States, Italy and Spain. The analysed material was cDNA or gDNA that came from T cells, B-cell-depleted T cells, or PBMCs.

In germline, CDR1 is SGHRS, CDR2 YFSETQ. V was pared by 0 bases and J by 4 bases, with 11 bases between. CDR3 length: 15 amino acids. Original processing notes: Amplification with reference gene primers provided the estimates of nucleated cell counts. Some clones are missing from TCRdb's copy, which holds only in-frame ones; the method was immunoSEQ multiplex PCR. Clone size and V and J calls were adopted from that table, with D and trimming inferred from the DNA. Counted here are roughly 130,000 clones, roughly nine tenths occurring once; the ten biggest clones make up about 4%. The chain carries TRBV5-1 and TRBJ1-5, with D possibly TRBD1 on 5 matching bases. The sequenced material came from peripheral blood. This receptor was taken from a man in his fifties or sixties with active COVID-19. CDR3 sequence (DNA): TGCGCCAGCAGCTTGGGGCAGGGAAGGAATCAGCCCCAGCATTTT. This encodes CASSLGQGRNQPQHF.